The 28 T cell receptor beta chains in this list originate from one sample, sequenced in a study of radiotherapy plus CTLA-4 blockade in lung cancer. Only in-frame clones appear in the TCRdb table, and some are missing; sequencing was by immunoSEQ multiplex PCR. Seen here are about 31,000 clones, 60% to 80% observed once, and the top ten hold roughly 4.5%. The material was peripheral blood, obtained from a patient treated with radiotherapy plus ipilimumab. The receptor set was obtained from a human donor with non-small cell lung cancer whose response to radiotherapy plus ipilimumab could not be evaluated.

V is TRBV7-3 and J is TRBJ2-2; 10 nucleotides agree with TRBD1. In germline, CDR1 is SGHTA, CDR2 FQGTGA. V trimming: 4 bases; J trimming: 3 bases; junction bases outside the gene matches: 2. There are 15 residues in the CDR3. The CDR3 here is CASSYGQGDTGELFF. The CDR3 nucleotides are TGTGCCAGCAGCTACGGACAGGGGGACACCGGGGAGCTGTTTTTT.

V is TRBV19 and J is TRBJ1-5, with D hard to call. CDR3 length: 15 amino acids. With 0 bases removed from V and 2 bases from J, the gap between germline ends came to 8 bases. CDR1 is LNHDA, CDR2 SQIVND, per germline (reference sequence). In nucleotides, the CDR3 is TGTGCCAGTAGTATAGACACGAGGGGCAATCAGCCCCAGCATTTT. Translating it yields CASSIDTRGNQPQHF.

The chain combines TRBV14 with TRBJ2-1; 10 nucleotides match TRBD2. The germline V gene encodes CDR1 SGHDN and CDR2 FVKESK. The CDR3 spans 15 residues. V lost 4 bases and J lost 4; bases outside the gene matches: 4. The CDR3 loop reads CASSPTSGDYNEQFF. Written as DNA, the CDR3 is TGTGCCAGCAGCCCTACTAGCGGGGATTACAATGAGCAGTTCTTC. Variable domain in full (rest from reference TRBV14 and TRBJ2-1): EAGVTQFPSHSVIEKGQTVTLRCDPISGHDNLYWYRRVMGKEIKFLLHFVKESKQDESGMPNNRFLAERTGGTYSTLKVQPAELEDSGVYFCASSPTSGDYNEQFFGPGTRLTVL.

This clone has just one count. The rearrangement joins TRBV18 to TRBJ2-5; 10 bases map to TRBD1. CDR1 is KGHSH, CDR2 LQKENI, per germline. The V segment lost 3 bases and the J segment 4 bases; nucleotides outside the gene matches: 2. The CDR3 has 14 amino acids. The CDR3 nucleotides are TGTGCCAGCTCACCGGGACAGGGGATAGAGACCCAGTACTTC. Amino acids: CASSPGQGIETQYF.

The J gene is TRBJ2-7, the V gene TRBV25-1; tentative D call: TRBD2 (6 bases). The CDR3 sequence is 14 residues long. Germline V gives CDR1 MGHDK, CDR2 SYGVNS. Trimming left V 7 bases short and J 3 bases short, with 16 bases between. This CDR3 reads CASTSGPGGYEQYF. As DNA, the CDR3 is TGTGCCAGCACTTCCGGGCCCGGGGGCTACGAGCAGTACTTC.

This clone was counted a few times. Here the CDR3 reads CASSEQALSNQPQHF. The CDR3 coding sequence is TGCGCCAGCAGTGAACAGGCCCTTAGCAATCAGCCCCAGCATTTT. J is TRBJ1-5 and V is TRBV10-2, with D perhaps matching TRBD1 (5 bases). CDR1 and CDR2 (germline): WSHSY, SAAADI. CDR3 length: 15 amino acids. The V and J ends lost 3 bases and 0 bases respectively, with 9 bases between them.

The CDR3 reads CASSNDLDKAPEAFF. The CDR3 region has the DNA TGTGCCAGCAGTAATGATCTGGACAAAGCCCCTGAAGCTTTCTTT. The chain recombines TRBV6-6 with TRBJ1-1; D perhaps matches TRBD1 (5 bases). V lost 5 bases and J lost 6, with 19 bases in between. CDR3 length: 15 amino acids. CDR1 and CDR2 (germline): MNHNY, SVGAGI (reference sequence).

The CDR3 protein is CASSNRDRGRKGNTIYF. CDR3 nucleotides: TGTGCCAGCAGCAACCGGGACAGGGGGAGAAAAGGAAACACCATATATTTT. The chain joins TRBV7-9 to TRBJ1-3; 11 bases are a match to TRBD1. CDR3 length: 17 amino acids. V was pared by 5 bases and J by 4 bases, with 10 bases of the junction left unmatched. In germline, CDR1 is SEHNR, CDR2 FQNEAQ (reference sequence).

This clone was detected only a few times. The V gene is TRBV6-1, the J gene TRBJ1-2, with D perhaps TRBD1 (5 bases). V lost 0 bases and J lost 4, with 12 bases in between. CDR1 and CDR2 (germline): MNHNS, SASEGT. CDR3 length: 15 residues. The CDR3, as DNA: TGTGCCAGCAGTGAAGCGATCCGACAGTCCTATGGCTACACCTTC. Protein sequence: CASSEAIRQSYGYTF.

This clone was detected only once. V and J are TRBV28 and TRBJ1-3, with D hard to call. There are 15 residues in the CDR3. Between the trimmed V and J ends, which lost 5 bases and 0 bases, there was a span of 11 bases. From germline, CDR1 is MDHEN and CDR2 SYDVKM. The CDR3 loop reads CASSPQLVSGNTIYF. DNA for the CDR3: TGTGCCAGCAGTCCCCAACTGGTCTCTGGAAACACCATATATTTT. The full variable domain, its missing parts supplied by reference TRBV28 and TRBJ1-3, is DVKVTQSSRYLVKRTGEKVFLECVQDMDHENMFWYRQDPGLGLRLIYFSYDVKMKEKGDIPEGYSVSREKKERFSLILESASTNQTSMYLCASSPQLVSGNTIYFGEGSWLTVV.

This chain connects TRBV5-3 to TRBJ1-5; 7 bases map to TRBD1. TRBV5-3 is labeled an ORF, and its function is uncertain. V shed 0 bases, J shed 3 bases, and the junction held 3 bases outside the gene matches. This CDR3 is 15 amino acids long. The CDR3 region has the DNA TGTGCCAGAAGCTTGGCAGGGGGAATCAATCAGCCCCAGCATTTT. Its protein product is CARSLAGGINQPQHF.

The V call is TRBV4-1, the J call TRBJ2-7; D is unclear. V lost 1 base, J lost 1 base, and 11 bases lay in between. CDR1 MGHRA and CDR2 YSYEKL come from the germline V gene. The CDR3 contains 15 residues. The chain's CDR3 is CASSQVATYSYEQYF. As DNA, the CDR3 is TGCGCCAGCAGCCAAGTCGCAACTTATTCCTACGAGCAGTACTTC.

The chain employs TRBV16 and TRBJ1-4; 12 bases map to TRBD1. The CDR3 loop spans 16 amino acids. V gave up 4 bases and J gave up 6 bases; unmatched junction bases: 6. The germline V gene has CDR1 KGHSY and CDR2 FQNENV. The CDR3 protein is CASSRWGQGAYEKLFF. In DNA, the CDR3 is TGTGCCAGCAGCCGCTGGGGACAGGGGGCGTATGAAAAACTGTTTTTT.

The CDR3 sequence: CASRAGTGANGYTF. The DNA of the CDR3 is TGTGCCAGCAGGGCCGGGACAGGCGCCAATGGCTACACCTTC. The V call is TRBV28, the J call TRBJ1-2; 8 nucleotides match TRBD1. Germline V gene lookup returns CDR1 MDHEN and CDR2 SYDVKM. The CDR3 has 14 amino acids. V was clipped by 6 bases and J by 6 bases; unmatched bases: 9.

V and J are TRBV5-1 and TRBJ1-2, with 8 bases that match TRBD1. Trimming took 0 bases from V and 0 from J; bases not matched to a gene: 7. CDR1 and CDR2 (germline): SGHRS, YFSETQ. CDR3 size: 17 residues. The CDR3 DNA reads TGCGCCAGCAGCTTGGGGGCCGGGACAGGAGCTAACTATGGCTACACCTTC. It translates to CASSLGAGTGANYGYTF.

CDR3 in DNA: TGTGCCAGCAGCGCCCAACAGAATCCGAACTATGGCTACACCTTC. It encodes CASSAQQNPNYGYTF. The chain links TRBV9 to TRBJ1-2; D is ambiguous. Trimming shortened V by 3 bases and J by 2 bases, and 14 bases separated the two germline ends. This CDR3 region has 15 residues. Germline CDR1 and CDR2: SGDLS and YYNGEE. Variable domain in full (rest from reference TRBV9 and TRBJ1-2): DSGVTQTPKHLITATGQRVTLRCSPRSGDLSVYWYQQSLDQGLQFLIQYYNGEERAKGNILERFSAQQFPDLHSELNLSSLELGDSALYFCASSAQQNPNYGYTFGSGTRLTVV.

V is TRBV6-1 and J is TRBJ2-6, with TRBD1 matching 7 bases. The CDR3 length is 15 residues. The germline gives CDR1 MNHNS, CDR2 SASEGT. The trim removed 6 bases at V and 0 bases at J, leaving 2 bases unmatched. CDR3 in DNA: TGTGCCAGCAGCGACAGGGCCTCTGGGGCCAACGTCCTGACTTTC. Its translation: CASSDRASGANVLTF.

This clone came up a few times. CDR3 amino acids: CASSLNYGYTF. In DNA, the CDR3 is TGTGCCAGCAGCCTTAACTATGGCTACACCTTC. V gene TRBV7-2 combines with J gene TRBJ1-2; D call uncertain. There are 11 residues in the CDR3. Trimming took off 5 bases at V and 1 base at J, with 2 bases between the two ends. CDR1 is SGHTA, CDR2 FQGNSA, per germline. Combining the CDR3 with reference TRBV7-2 and TRBJ1-2 gives the whole variable domain GAGVSQSPSNKVTEKGKDVELRCDPISGHTALYWYRQSLGQGLEFLIYFQGNSAPDKSGLPSDRFSAERTGGSVSTLTIQRTQQEDSAVYLCASSLNYGYTFGSGTRLTVV.

The V gene is TRBV28, the J gene TRBJ2-2; D is unresolved. The germline V and J ends were trimmed by 5 bases and 1 base, with 14 bases remaining between them. This CDR3 region has 16 residues. Per the germline V gene, CDR1 is MDHEN and CDR2 is SYDVKM. The CDR3 sequence is CASSPPNVRNTGELFF. The CDR3 DNA reads TGTGCCAGCAGTCCCCCTAACGTCCGGAACACCGGGGAGCTGTTTTTT.

This chain links TRBV6-6 with TRBJ1-1; D gene unclear. Germline assignment: CDR1 MNHNY and CDR2 SVGAGI (reference sequence). The CDR3 is 15 residues long. V lost 2 bases and J lost 0, with 10 bases in between. CDR3 amino acids: CASSYQSIMNTEAFF. For the CDR3, the DNA is TGTGCCAGCAGTTACCAATCTATCATGAACACTGAAGCTTTCTTT.

The chain links TRBV5-1 to TRBJ2-4, with TRBD2 identical over 7 bases. Trimming removed 0 bases from V and 6 bases from J; junction bases left unmatched: 3. The CDR3 has 14 residues. Germline loops: CDR1 SGHRS, CDR2 YFSETQ. The CDR3 loop is CASSLASGTNIQYF. The CDR3 region has the DNA TGCGCCAGCAGCTTGGCTAGCGGAACAAACATTCAGTACTTC.

V usage is TRBV6-5 and J usage is TRBJ2-7; D might be TRBD1 (6 bases). The CDR3 is made up of 14 amino acids. The germline CDR1 and CDR2 sequences are MNHEY and SVGAGI. The V end lost 4 bases, the J end lost 3 bases, and 13 bases lay between the germline ends. The CDR3: CASSWATGNYEQYF. The CDR3 DNA reads TGTGCCAGCAGTTGGGCGACAGGAAACTACGAGCAGTACTTC.

The gene calls are TRBV7-9 and TRBJ2-1, with 9 positions matching TRBD2. CDR3 size: 16 residues. Trimming at V came to 2 bases and at J to 6 bases, leaving 8 bases not matched to a gene. Per germline, CDR1 SEHNR and CDR2 FQNEAQ (reference sequence). DNA for the CDR3: TGTGCCAGCAGCTTAAGCGGCGGGAGGGCGGGCAATGAGCAGTTCTTC. This gives the protein CASSLSGGRAGNEQFF.

In DNA form, the CDR3 reads TGTGCCAGCAGCTTAGTCCCACTCAACACAGATACGCAGTATTTT. Translation: CASSLVPLNTDTQYF. V and J are TRBV11-2 and TRBJ2-3; no firm D call. V was pared by 1 base and J by 2 bases, with 10 bases between. The CDR3 is 15 amino acids. Per germline, CDR1 SGHAT and CDR2 FQNNGV.

As concerns this clone: At one end the junction does not follow the germline gene, possibly because of a read error. The chain has TRBV6-6 and TRBJ2-7; maybe TRBD2 (6 bases). The CDR3 is 11 residues long. Germline lookup yields CDR1 MNHNY and CDR2 SVGAGI (reference sequence). CDR3 residues: CASSYGRLGVF. CDR3 sequence (DNA): TGTGCCAGCAGTTACGGGAGGCTGGGCGTTTTC.

The CDR3 coding sequence is TGTGCCAGCAGCCACGGAGCGGATACGCAGTATTTT. Encoded protein: CASSHGADTQYF. This chain connects TRBV7-9 to TRBJ2-3; no firm D call. The CDR3 totals 12 residues. Per the germline V gene, CDR1 is SEHNR and CDR2 is FQNEAQ (reference sequence). The ends were cut back, 5 bases at V and 6 bases at J, with 9 bases in the middle.

The gene calls are TRBV27 and TRBJ1-2, with D maybe TRBD1 (5 bases). Germline V gene sequence: CDR1 MNHEY, CDR2 SMNVEV (reference sequence). This CDR3 comprises 14 residues. Trimming took off 1 base at V and 4 bases at J, with 10 bases between the two ends. As DNA, the CDR3 is TGTGCCAGCAGTTTATGGGGGGGAGTCTATGGCTACACCTTC. Its protein product is CASSLWGGVYGYTF.

This sequence joins TRBV7-2 and TRBJ2-4; perhaps TRBD2 as D (6 bases). This CDR3 is built from 15 residues. V gave up 5 bases and J gave up 0 bases, with 11 bases separating them. Germline CDR1 SGHTA, CDR2 FQGNSA. The CDR3 DNA reads TGTGCCAGCAGCCAGGGACTTGCAGCCAAAAACATTCAGTACTTC. It translates to CASSQGLAAKNIQYF.